The rows below give T cell receptor beta chains drawn from one sample of a study of Ad26.COV2.S vaccination and SARS-CoV-2 variants. Sequencing was performed with immunoSEQ multiplex PCR; in TCRdb, only in-frame clones are kept and a portion is missing. This sample has roughly 680,000 clones, with roughly 90% found just once. Sequencing was performed on peripheral blood, taken in a trial of Ad26.COV2.S vaccine versus placebo. The receptors come from a person between 18 and 59 years old who received the Ad26.COV2.S COVID-19 vaccine or a placebo. CDR3s include the opening cysteine and the closing phenylalanine or tryptophan. Fields, in order: clone size, J gene, V gene, D gene, CDR3 length, CDR3 DNA, CDR3 protein. The D gene is left open where the match is weak. A clone size is listed for some rows: how often the clone was seen (once, few, many), or a class if it is expanded.

clone size: once; J gene: TRBJ2-1; V gene: TRBV5-1; D gene: NA; CDR3 length: 15; CDR3 DNA: TGCGCCAGCAGCTTGGGGCACACTACCTACAATGAGCAGTTCTTC; CDR3 protein: CASSLGHTTYNEQFF
clone size: NA; J gene: TRBJ2-5; V gene: TRBV6-5; D gene: NA; CDR3 length: 15; CDR3 DNA: TGTGCCAGCAGTTACTCGTTTCGGGAACAAGAGACCCAGTACTTC; CDR3 protein: CASSYSFREQETQYF
clone size: NA; J gene: TRBJ2-5; V gene: TRBV30; D gene: NA; CDR3 length: 11; CDR3 DNA: TGTGCCTGGAGTCCTCGGGAGACCCAGTACTTC; CDR3 protein: CAWSPRETQYF
clone size: once; J gene: TRBJ1-3; V gene: TRBV7-2; D gene: NA; CDR3 length: 19; CDR3 DNA: TGTGCCAGCAGCCCTCAGCGGTCCCCCACAGGGAAGCGTAAAAACACCATATATTTT; CDR3 protein: CASSPQRSPTGKRKNTIYF
clone size: NA; J gene: TRBJ1-1; V gene: TRBV5-1; D gene: NA; CDR3 length: 15; CDR3 DNA: TGCGCCAGCAGCACCCAGGGTCTTGCGAACACTGAAGCTTTCTTT; CDR3 protein: CASSTQGLANTEAFF
clone size: NA; J gene: TRBJ1-2; V gene: TRBV5-4; D gene: NA; CDR3 length: 16; CDR3 DNA: TGTGCCAGCAGCAGCGGACAGTCTTCCTCTAACTATGGCTACACCTTC; CDR3 protein: CASSSGQSSSNYGYTF
clone size: once; J gene: TRBJ2-1; V gene: TRBV5-4; D gene: TRBD2; CDR3 length: 15; CDR3 DNA: TGTGCCAGCAGCTTGGAGACTAGCGGGGACAATGAGCAGTTCTTC; CDR3 protein: CASSLETSGDNEQFF
clone size: NA; J gene: TRBJ1-1; V gene: TRBV7-8; D gene: NA; CDR3 length: 13; CDR3 DNA: TGTGCCAGCAGCTTCGCGTGGAACACTGAAGCTTTCTTT; CDR3 protein: CASSFAWNTEAFF
clone size: NA; J gene: TRBJ2-7; V gene: TRBV29-1; D gene: TRBD2; CDR3 length: 14; CDR3 DNA: TGCAGCGTTGGCGGGAGCTTGAGCTCCTACGAGCAGTACTTC; CDR3 protein: CSVGGSLSSYEQYF
clone size: NA; J gene: TRBJ1-3; V gene: TRBV3-1/TRBV3-2; D gene: NA; CDR3 length: 13; CDR3 DNA: TGTGCCAGCAGCCAAGGAGAGGGAAACACCATATATTTT; CDR3 protein: CASSQGEGNTIYF
clone size: NA; J gene: TRBJ2-7; V gene: TRBV13; D gene: NA; CDR3 length: 15; CDR3 DNA: TGTGCCAGCAGCTTAGGCCGGGACCGGACCTACGAGCAGTACTTC; CDR3 protein: CASSLGRDRTYEQYF
clone size: NA; J gene: TRBJ2-5; V gene: TRBV18; D gene: TRBD1; CDR3 length: 13; CDR3 DNA: TGTGCCAGCTCTCAACAGGGGGGAGAGACCCAGTACTTC; CDR3 protein: CASSQQGGETQYF
clone size: once; J gene: TRBJ1-5; V gene: TRBV15; D gene: TRBD1; CDR3 length: 14; CDR3 DNA: TGTGCCACCAGCAGTACAGGGGGCAATCAGCCCCAGCATTTT; CDR3 protein: CATSSTGGNQPQHF
clone size: NA; J gene: TRBJ1-5; V gene: TRBV6-5; D gene: NA; CDR3 length: 12; CDR3 DNA: TGTGCCAGCAATAGACGGAATCAGCCCCAGCATTTT; CDR3 protein: CASNRRNQPQHF
clone size: NA; J gene: TRBJ1-3; V gene: TRBV2; D gene: NA; CDR3 length: 16; CDR3 DNA: TGTGCCAGCAGTGAACGACAGGCCGCCGCTGGAAACACCATATATTTT; CDR3 protein: CASSERQAAAGNTIYF
clone size: NA; J gene: TRBJ1-5; V gene: TRBV18; D gene: NA; CDR3 length: 13; CDR3 DNA: TGTGCCAGCTCATACAGTAGCAATCAGCCCCAGCATTTT; CDR3 protein: CASSYSSNQPQHF
clone size: NA; J gene: TRBJ2-2; V gene: TRBV7-2; D gene: TRBD1; CDR3 length: 15; CDR3 DNA: TGTGCCAGCAGAAAGGACAGGGACTCCACCGGGGAGCTGTTTTTT; CDR3 protein: CASRKDRDSTGELFF
clone size: few; J gene: TRBJ1-3; V gene: TRBV6-6; D gene: TRBD1; CDR3 length: 14; CDR3 DNA: TGTGCCAGCAGTTACAGGGGGCGAGAGAACACCATATATTTT; CDR3 protein: CASSYRGRENTIYF
clone size: NA; J gene: TRBJ1-1; V gene: TRBV28; D gene: NA; CDR3 length: 14; CDR3 DNA: TGTGCCAGCAGTGATGTTGGGGCAGCAACTGAAGCTTTCTTT; CDR3 protein: CASSDVGAATEAFF
clone size: NA; J gene: TRBJ1-1; V gene: TRBV6-2/TRBV6-3; D gene: NA; CDR3 length: 11; CDR3 DNA: TGTGCCAGCAGTTACGGCCCTGAAGCTTTCTTT; CDR3 protein: CASSYGPEAFF
clone size: NA; J gene: TRBJ2-2; V gene: TRBV7-2; D gene: TRBD2; CDR3 length: 16; CDR3 DNA: TGTGCCAGCAGTCGAAGACTAGCGGGGGTGTCCGGGGAGCTGTTTTTT; CDR3 protein: CASSRRLAGVSGELFF
clone size: NA; J gene: TRBJ1-3; V gene: TRBV4-1; D gene: TRBD1; CDR3 length: 16; CDR3 DNA: TGCGCCAGCAGCCAAGGGACAGGGGTCTCTGGAAACACCATATATTTT; CDR3 protein: CASSQGTGVSGNTIYF
clone size: NA; J gene: TRBJ1-1; V gene: TRBV27; D gene: NA; CDR3 length: 11; CDR3 DNA: TGTGCCAGCAGGCTCGGGGCGAGGGCTTTCTTT; CDR3 protein: CASRLGARAFF
clone size: NA; J gene: TRBJ2-7; V gene: TRBV7-9; D gene: NA; CDR3 length: 12; CDR3 DNA: TGTGCCAGCAGAGGGTACTCCTACGAGCAGTACTTC; CDR3 protein: CASRGYSYEQYF
clone size: NA; J gene: TRBJ2-1; V gene: TRBV24-1; D gene: TRBD1; CDR3 length: 16; CDR3 DNA: TGTGCCACCAGTGAGTCCGGGACAGACCTTACCAATGAGCAGTTCTTC; CDR3 protein: CATSESGTDLTNEQFF
clone size: few; J gene: TRBJ1-2; V gene: TRBV11-2; D gene: NA; CDR3 length: 12; CDR3 DNA: TGTGCCAGCAGCTTACAATCCTATGGCTACACCTTC; CDR3 protein: CASSLQSYGYTF
clone size: NA; J gene: TRBJ2-1; V gene: TRBV7-9; D gene: TRBD2; CDR3 length: 15; CDR3 DNA: TGTGCCAGCACTCAGACTAGCGGGGGCTACAATGAGCAGTTCTTC; CDR3 protein: CASTQTSGGYNEQFF
clone size: NA; J gene: TRBJ2-7; V gene: TRBV6-1; D gene: NA; CDR3 length: 13; CDR3 DNA: TGTGCCAGCAGTGAAATCGGTCGGGGGGAGCAGTACTTC; CDR3 protein: CASSEIGRGEQYF
clone size: once; J gene: TRBJ2-5; V gene: TRBV5-4; D gene: TRBD1; CDR3 length: 15; CDR3 DNA: TGTGCCAGCAGCCCGTGGACAGGGGTGGGAGAGACCCAGTACTTC; CDR3 protein: CASSPWTGVGETQYF
clone size: NA; J gene: TRBJ1-1; V gene: TRBV11-3; D gene: NA; CDR3 length: 14; CDR3 DNA: TGTGCCAGCAGCTCTTCTGCAGCCTCGGCTGAAGCTTTCTTT; CDR3 protein: CASSSSAASAEAFF
clone size: NA; J gene: TRBJ2-5; V gene: TRBV7-6; D gene: NA; CDR3 length: 17; CDR3 DNA: TGTGCCAGCAGCTTAGGAGAGCGGGTGGAGGGTATAGAGACCCAGTACTTC; CDR3 protein: CASSLGERVEGIETQYF
clone size: NA; J gene: TRBJ2-1; V gene: TRBV7-2; D gene: NA; CDR3 length: 15; CDR3 DNA: TGTGCCAGCAGCTTAGGCGAGAGCTCCTACAATGAGCAGTTCTTC; CDR3 protein: CASSLGESSYNEQFF